Listed below are T cell receptor beta chains from one sample, sequenced in a study of blood T cells in healthy people across ages. Each CDR3 protein is one row after TCRdb ran MiXCR on the 5' RACE reads. Among under 1,100,000 distinct CDR3 sequences listed, almost 25% were seen once. The same specimen was also included in a second study, on T cells of mothers and their children.

The specimen sequenced was blood. Receptors originate from a girl aged 2-10 years in good health. Each CDR3 is given with its conserved first and last residue. The order of the fields is J gene, V gene, D gene, clone size, CDR3 protein, CDR3 DNA. D genes are given only for firm matches. Size values are once, few and many counts, or a class for expanded clones, and some rows have none.

TRBJ2-5	TRBV12-3/TRBV12-4	-	few	CASQNSGETQYF	TGTGCCAGCCAAAACAGTGGGGAGACCCAGTACTTC
TRBJ2-7	TRBV20-1	TRBD1	once	CSARDGTGRPEQYF	TGCAGTGCTAGAGACGGGACAGGTCGACCCGAGCAGTACTTC
TRBJ2-3	TRBV4-2	TRBD2	-	CASSHRPSRSGVGTDTQYF	TGTGCCAGCAGCCACCGACCCTCCCGTAGCGGGGTGGGGACAGATACGCAGTATTTT
TRBJ1-1	TRBV27	-	-	CASSSGALNAEAFF	TGTGCCAGCAGTTCCGGGGCCTTGAACGCTGAAGCTTTCTTT
TRBJ2-7	TRBV20-1	-	-	CSASVPDLSYEQYF	TGCAGTGCTAGCGTCCCGGACCTTTCCTACGAGCAGTACTTC
TRBJ2-1	TRBV29-1	TRBD2	-	CSVEDPTSGGGSYNEQFF	TGCAGCGTTGAAGACCCGACTAGCGGGGGGGGGTCCTACAATGAGCAGTTCTTC
TRBJ2-1	TRBV5-6	-	-	CASSLGRAGRQFF	TGTGCCAGCAGCTTGGGAAGGGCAGGGAGGCAGTTCTTC
TRBJ2-2	TRBV2	-	few	CASSEAAWGTGELFF	TGTGCCAGCAGTGAGGCGGCGTGGGGCACCGGGGAGCTGTTTTTT
TRBJ2-5	TRBV28	-	many	CASSLRQQETQYF	TGTGCCAGCAGTTTACGCCAGCAAGAGACCCAGTACTTC
TRBJ1-4	TRBV29-1	-	-	CSVEGEQEEKLFF	TGCAGCGTTGAAGGGGAACAGGAGGAAAAACTGTTTTTT
TRBJ2-5	TRBV20-1	TRBD1	-	CSAGVPGQGKTQYF	TGCAGTGCTGGAGTGCCGGGACAGGGAAAGACCCAGTACTTC
TRBJ2-1	TRBV15	-	few	CATQRPAAPAGDEQFF	TGTGCCACCCAACGCCCAGCGGCCCCTGCGGGCGATGAGCAGTTCTTC
TRBJ1-1	TRBV7-3	-	-	CASSLNPSGNTEAFF	TGTGCCAGCAGCCTAAATCCGTCGGGGAACACTGAAGCTTTCTTT
TRBJ2-2	TRBV10-3	-	-	CAISEGGHTGELFF	TGTGCCATCAGTGAAGGGGGGCACACCGGGGAGCTGTTTTTT
TRBJ2-3	TRBV24-1	TRBD1	-	CATSAPGQGADTQYF	TGTGCCACCAGTGCTCCGGGACAGGGGGCAGATACGCAGTATTTT
TRBJ2-4	TRBV6-6	-	-	CASSGQPLAKNIQYF	TGTGCCAGCAGTGGACAGCCTTTAGCCAAAAACATTCAGTACTTC
TRBJ2-2	TRBV12-3/TRBV12-4	-	many	CASSSGPNTGELFF	TGTGCCAGCAGCTCGGGTCCGAACACCGGGGAGCTGTTTTTT
TRBJ2-1	TRBV20-1	-	few	CSSRGPYNEQFF	TGCTCCTCTCGCGGGCCCTACAATGAGCAGTTCTTC
TRBJ2-7	TRBV27	TRBD1	many	CASRLTGSSYEQYF	TGTGCCAGCAGGTTGACAGGGAGCTCCTACGAGCAGTACTTC
TRBJ2-2	TRBV7-8	-	few	CASNSRRGTGELFF	TGTGCCAGCAATTCGAGAAGGGGGACCGGGGAGCTGTTTTTT
TRBJ2-5	TRBV6-5	TRBD2	-	CASSYSSKRREFRETQYF	TGTGCCAGCAGTTACTCCTCCAAACGGCGGGAGTTTCGAGAGACCCAGTACTTC
TRBJ2-1	TRBV20-1	-	few	CSARDVEQFF	TGCAGTGCTAGAGATGTAGAGCAGTTCTTC
TRBJ1-1	TRBV29-1	-	few	CSVERSTSEAFF	TGCAGCGTTGAACGTTCCACTTCGGAAGCTTTCTTT
TRBJ2-7	TRBV2	TRBD1	-	CASSEGRRGTGVYEQYF	TGTGCCAGCAGTGAAGGAAGGCGGGGGACAGGGGTCTACGAGCAGTACTTC
TRBJ2-2	TRBV20-1	-	few	CSARQAGSGLTGELFF	TGCAGTGCTAGGCAGGCCGGGAGCGGTTTAACCGGGGAGCTGTTTTTT
TRBJ2-7	TRBV29-1	-	few	CSAGGGQGIRSDEQYF	TGCAGCGCCGGGGGGGGACAGGGCATCCGGAGTGACGAGCAGTACTTC
TRBJ2-5	TRBV20-1	TRBD1	few	CSATDRGRNLQETQYF	TGCAGTGCAACCGACAGGGGGCGGAATCTCCAAGAGACCCAGTACTTC
TRBJ1-1	TRBV18	TRBD1	-	CASSPQQGKDTEAFF	TGTGCCAGCTCACCGCAACAGGGGAAGGACACTGAAGCTTTCTTT
TRBJ2-3	TRBV12-3/TRBV12-4	-	-	CASSPQRFSTDTQYF	TGTGCCAGCAGTCCCCAGCGGTTTAGCACAGATACGCAGTATTTT
TRBJ2-7	TRBV12-3/TRBV12-4	-	many	CASSSPNYEQYF	TGTGCCAGCAGTTCCCCCAACTACGAGCAGTACTTC
TRBJ1-2	TRBV29-1	-	-	CSVLSPLYGYTF	TGCAGCGTTTTGAGCCCCCTCTATGGCTACACCTTC